The clone carrying this TCR beta chain was counted a few times. Generated by immunoSEQ multiplex PCR, the TCRdb table keeps only in-frame clones and is missing some. The table has around 160,000 clones, around 83% seen once; the top ten hold around 4.3%. The entry originates in a study of T cell responses to AZD1222 COVID-19 vaccine. This CDR3 region has 14 residues. CDR1 is SGHTA and CDR2 is FQGNSA in the germline V gene. V dropped 5 bases and J dropped 0 bases, with 10 bases sitting between them. The material sequenced was peripheral blood, taken on day 0 of MenACWY control vaccination. The source is an adult in good health. The chain recombines TRBV7-2 with TRBJ1-1, with D perhaps matching TRBD1 (5 bases). Here the CDR3 reads CASSTRQMNTEAFF. The CDR3, as DNA: TGTGCCAGCAGCACTCGACAGATGAACACTGAAGCTTTCTTT.